The 21 T cell receptor beta chains below come from one sample, sequenced in a study of breast tumors, draining lymph nodes, adjacent tissues. The lymph nodes were axillary draining lymph nodes from breast cancer patients. MiXCR, applied by TCRdb to the multiplex PCR reads, yields one record per CDR3 protein. The sample includes about 230,000 distinct CDR3 sequences, roughly 30% seen only once; the top ten take around 1.5%. The sample was axillary lymph node tissue. The receptors shown here come from a female donor with breast cancer. Some clones in this sample may be carry-over from other donors' samples.

This clonotype was counted many times. In DNA form, the CDR3 reads TGTGCCAGCAGCTTAGTGATGCAAGATACGCAGTATTTT. Its translation is CASSLVMQDTQYF. This chain uses TRBV7-9 with TRBJ2-3; D unclear. The CDR3 sequence is 13 residues long. Trimming cost V 1 base and J 5 bases, with 7 bases left between them. Looked up from germline, CDR1 is SEHNR and CDR2 is FQNEAQ (reference sequence).

The table lists this clonotype with many counts. The rearrangement links TRBV7-6 to TRBJ1-1; possible D gene TRBD1, 5 bases. V was cut by 3 bases and J by 1 base, with 21 bases left in between. The CDR3 has 18 amino acids. In germline, CDR1 is SGHVS, CDR2 FNYEAQ. CDR3 nucleotides: TGTGCCAGCAGCTTGGGGTTTTTGGGAGGGACCTCGAACACTGAAGCTTTCTTT. This sequence encodes CASSLGFLGGTSNTEAFF.

This clonotype was observed at least ten times. The chain uses TRBV18 and TRBJ2-7; 8 nucleotides line up with TRBD2. V lost 5 bases to trimming and J lost 7 bases; unmatched junction nucleotides: 7. From germline, CDR1 is KGHSH and CDR2 LQKENI. The length of the CDR3 is 13 residues. This chain's CDR3 is CASSVAGSSEQYF. CDR3 nucleotide sequence: TGTGCCAGCTCAGTAGCGGGAAGCTCGGAGCAGTACTTC.

This clonotype occurred a few times. A much more abundant neighbour one base away suggests this may be a read error. V gene TRBV14 combines with J gene TRBJ2-1; D is possibly TRBD1 (5 bases). The CDR3 covers 15 residues. CDR1 is SGHDN, CDR2 FVKESK, per germline. Between the trimmed V and J ends, which lost 5 bases and 5 bases, there was a span of 16 bases. The CDR3 spells CASSTVGVQNNEQFF. The CDR3 region has the DNA TGTGCCAGCAGCACCGTAGGGGTGCAAAACAATGAGCAGTTCTTC.

Details on this clonotype: A clone one base away is much larger, so this may be a read error. The chain is built from TRBV5-4 and TRBJ2-7; tentative D call: TRBD1 (5 bases). The CDR3 sequence is 16 residues long. Germline-derived CDR1 and CDR2 are SGHNT and YYREEE (reference sequence). The V end lost 4 bases, the J end lost 2 bases, and 19 bases lay between the germline ends. This CDR3 is CASSPGAGPFPYEQYF. The CDR3 DNA sequence: TGTGCCAGCAGCCCCGGTGCAGGGCCCTTCCCCTACGAGCAGTACTTC.

This clonotype was seen many times. The gene calls are TRBV5-1 and TRBJ2-7; 10 nucleotides match TRBD1. This CDR3 has 14 residues. From germline, CDR1 is SGHRS and CDR2 YFSETQ. The J segment lost 3 bases and the V segment lost 5 bases, leaving 5 bases of the junction unmatched. The DNA of the CDR3 is TGCGCCAGCAGGTTAGGGGACAGGGGCTACGAGCAGTACTTC. Translated: CASRLGDRGYEQYF.

This chain uses TRBV28 with TRBJ2-7; D is uncertain. The CDR3 runs to 13 residues. Between the trimmed V and J ends, which lost 5 bases and 4 bases, there was a span of 12 bases. The germline gives CDR1 MDHEN, CDR2 SYDVKM. CDR3 sequence (DNA): TGTGCCAGCAGTCTCGTAAAGTCATACGAGCAGTACTTC. This encodes CASSLVKSYEQYF.

This clonotype was counted only a few times. One base away lies a much larger clone, so this may be a sequencing read error. The J gene is TRBJ1-6, the V gene TRBV18, with TRBD1 identical over 9 bases. The CDR3 is made up of 14 amino acids. Germline CDR1 is KGHSH and CDR2 is LQKENI. CDR3 region: CTSSDTGGASPLHF. DNA of the CDR3: TGTACCAGCTCGGATACAGGGGGCGCTTCACCCCTCCACTTT.

Many counts were recorded for this clonotype. This chain links TRBV2 with TRBJ2-7, with TRBD2 identical over 8 bases. The CDR3 is made up of 15 amino acids. Unmatched junction bases numbered 12, after V lost 7 bases and J lost 4 bases. CDR1 and CDR2 (germline): SNHLY, FYNNEI. This CDR3 reads CASNQSPGTSYEQYF. In DNA, the CDR3 is TGTGCCAGCAACCAATCCCCCGGGACTAGTTACGAGCAGTACTTC.

This clonotype has ten or more counts. The junction differs from germline at one of its ends, possibly a read error. This sequence joins TRBV6-5 and TRBJ2-7; D ambiguous. The germline V gene has CDR1 MNHEY and CDR2 SVGAGI. The CDR3 has 16 residues. This CDR3 is CASSHSGAPPSYEQYF. The CDR3 DNA reads TGTGCCAGCAGTCACTCCGGAGCTCCCCCCTCCTACGAGCAGTACTTC.

This clonotype was observed many times. The chain couples TRBV9 to TRBJ2-6; 9 nucleotides align to TRBD1. Germline CDR1 reads SGDLS; CDR2 reads YYNGEE. Losses at the gene ends were 4 bases for V and 0 bases for J; bases not matched to a gene: 8. The CDR3 runs 18 residues. This chain's CDR3 is CASSPTGGTSSGANVLTF. The CDR3 region has the DNA TGTGCCAGCAGCCCCACAGGGGGCACGAGCTCTGGGGCCAACGTCCTGACTTTC.

This clonotype showed up many times. The V call is TRBV9, the J call TRBJ2-2; 11 bases agree with TRBD2. The CDR3 is made up of 18 amino acids. Germline lookup yields CDR1 SGDLS and CDR2 YYNGEE. After removal of 4 bases from V and 3 bases from J, the junction contained 11 bases not matched to a gene. CDR3 region: CASSPPGTSGSYTGELFF. CDR3 nucleotides: TGTGCCAGCAGCCCTCCCGGGACTAGCGGATCATACACCGGGGAGCTGTTTTTT.

The gene calls are TRBV4-3 and TRBJ2-1; 8 bases are a match to TRBD2. With 1 base clipped from V and 4 bases from J, the junction kept 6 bases outside the gene matches. The CDR3 is 16 residues long. Germline V gives CDR1 LGHNA, CDR2 YSLEER. The CDR3 protein is CASSQVTGRDYNEQFF. Written as DNA, the CDR3 is TGCGCCAGCAGCCAAGTTACCGGGAGGGATTACAATGAGCAGTTCTTC.

V usage is TRBV24-1 and J usage is TRBJ1-4, with D hard to call. The germline V gene encodes CDR1 KGHDR and CDR2 SFDVKD. This CDR3 region has 12 residues. V lost 9 bases and J lost 0, with 4 bases in between. The CDR3 region is CATRTTNEKLFF. For the CDR3, the DNA is TGTGCCACCCGGACAACTAATGAAAAACTGTTTTTT.

On this clonotype: The junction departs from the called germline gene at one end, perhaps through a read error. The genes are TRBV5-1 and TRBJ1-3, with 7 bases identical to TRBD1. This CDR3 has 17 amino acids. Per the germline V gene, CDR1 is SGHRS and CDR2 is YFSETQ. In DNA form, the CDR3 reads TGTGCCAGCAGCGTAGGTTGGTCAGGGGGAGTTGGAAACACCATATATTTT. Translated, it gives CASSVGWSGGVGNTIYF.

This clonotype was seen repeatedly, ten times or more. This rearrangement joins TRBV5-1 to TRBJ2-7; maybe TRBD2 (5 bases). The germline V gene encodes CDR1 SGHRS and CDR2 YFSETQ. The CDR3 has 16 residues. Trimming pared 1 base from V and 5 bases from J, leaving 19 bases between. The CDR3 nucleotides read TGCGCCAGCAGCTTGCGCTTTCATCGGGTGGGAGACGAGCAGTACTTC. It yields the protein CASSLRFHRVGDEQYF.

The chain employs TRBV7-4 and TRBJ2-7; weak D call: TRBD1 (6 bases). Trimming removed 0 bases at V and 6 bases at J, with 15 bases between. Germline-derived CDR1 and CDR2 are SGHVT and SQSDAQ. This CDR3 contains 15 residues. The CDR3 protein is CASSLAQTGRGEQYF. CDR3 sequence (DNA): TGTGCCAGCAGCTTAGCGCAAACAGGGCGAGGCGAGCAGTACTTC.

This clonotype was found many times. This chain joins TRBV7-2 and TRBJ2-7, with 10 bases that match TRBD2. CDR1 and CDR2 from the germline V gene are SGHTA and FQGNSA. The CDR3 has 17 residues. Trimming removed 5 bases from V and 2 bases from J; junction bases left unmatched: 12. The CDR3 region has the DNA TGTGCCAGCAGCCCACTAGCGGGATTTGCATCGGCCTACGAGCAGTACTTC. This translates into CASSPLAGFASAYEQYF.

The V call is TRBV19, the J call TRBJ1-3; D is perhaps TRBD1 (5 bases). Trimming left V 7 bases short and J 4 bases short, with 11 bases between. The CDR3 contains 13 residues. Germline-derived CDR1 and CDR2 are LNHDA and SQIVND (reference sequence). Here the CDR3 reads CASTTRQGNTIYF. The CDR3 DNA is TGTGCCAGTACCACCCGACAGGGAAACACCATATATTTT.

V usage is TRBV7-9 and J usage is TRBJ1-1; D gene unclear. This CDR3 has 13 residues. Germline V gene data show CDR1 as SEHNR and CDR2 as FQNEAQ (reference sequence). Trimming removed 1 base from V and 5 bases from J, with 8 bases in between. The CDR3 nucleotides read TGTGCCAGCAGCTTAGGGGTGGAGACTGAAGCTTTCTTT. It encodes CASSLGVETEAFF.

The chain combines TRBV18 with TRBJ1-4; TRBD1 might be the D (5 bases). V shed 3 bases and J shed 4 bases, with 9 bases lying between them. This CDR3 region has 14 residues. The germline V gene encodes CDR1 KGHSH and CDR2 LQKENI. The CDR3 coding sequence is TGTGCCAGCTCACCCACGGGGGATAATGAAAAACTGTTTTTT. This sequence encodes CASSPTGDNEKLFF.